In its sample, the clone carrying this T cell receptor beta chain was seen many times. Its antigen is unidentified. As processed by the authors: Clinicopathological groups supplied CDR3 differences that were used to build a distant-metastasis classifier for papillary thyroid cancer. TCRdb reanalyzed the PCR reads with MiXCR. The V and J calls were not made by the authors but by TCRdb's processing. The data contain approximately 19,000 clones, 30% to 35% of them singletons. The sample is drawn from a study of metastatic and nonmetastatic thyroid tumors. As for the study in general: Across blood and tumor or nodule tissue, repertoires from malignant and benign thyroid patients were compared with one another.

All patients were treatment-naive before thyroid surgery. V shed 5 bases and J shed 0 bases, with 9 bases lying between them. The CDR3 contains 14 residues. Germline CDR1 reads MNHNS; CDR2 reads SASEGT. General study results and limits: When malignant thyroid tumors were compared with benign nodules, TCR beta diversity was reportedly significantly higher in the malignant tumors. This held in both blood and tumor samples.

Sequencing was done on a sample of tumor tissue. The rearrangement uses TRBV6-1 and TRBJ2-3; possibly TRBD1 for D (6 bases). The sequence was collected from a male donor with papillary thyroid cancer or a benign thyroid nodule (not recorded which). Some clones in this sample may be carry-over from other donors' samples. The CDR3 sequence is CASSPDSSTDTQYF. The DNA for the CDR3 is TGTGCCAGCAGTCCGGACAGTAGCACAGATACGCAGTATTTT.